This T cell receptor beta chain was sequenced during a study of blood T cell repertoires in COVID-19. In the study overall: Collection of acute and convalescent COVID-19 samples took place in the United States, Italy and Spain.

The assay was immunoSEQ multiplex PCR, and TCRdb's table has in-frame clones only and misses some. The table lists under 200,000 clones, 85% to 90% of them singletons. Seattle participants joined during active infection and were tracked over time. CDR3 size: 13 residues. Germline loops: CDR1 SGHTA, CDR2 FQGNSA. Between the trimmed V and J ends, which lost 3 bases and 6 bases, there was a span of 10 bases. This TCR came from a woman of 80 years or more with COVID-19, enrolled during active disease. The specimen sequenced was peripheral blood. This chain uses TRBV7-2 with TRBJ2-3, with D perhaps TRBD1 (5 bases). The CDR3 region has the DNA TGTGCCAGCAGCTTTAGGGGTCAGGATACGCAGTATTTT. Residues: CASSFRGQDTQYF.